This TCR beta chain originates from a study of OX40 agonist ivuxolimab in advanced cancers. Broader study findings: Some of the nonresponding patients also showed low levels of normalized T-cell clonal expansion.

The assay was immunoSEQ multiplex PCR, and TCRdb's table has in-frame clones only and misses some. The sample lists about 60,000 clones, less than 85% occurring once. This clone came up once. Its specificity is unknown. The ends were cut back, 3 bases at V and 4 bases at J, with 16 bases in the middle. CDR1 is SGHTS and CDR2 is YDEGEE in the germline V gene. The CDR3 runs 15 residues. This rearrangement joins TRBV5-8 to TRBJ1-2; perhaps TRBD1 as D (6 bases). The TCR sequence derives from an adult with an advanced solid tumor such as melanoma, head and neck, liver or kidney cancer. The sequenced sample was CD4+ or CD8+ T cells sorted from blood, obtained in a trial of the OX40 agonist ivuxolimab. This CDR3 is CASSSQAGVSYGYTF. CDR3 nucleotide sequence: TGTGCCAGCAGCTCCCAGGCAGGGGTCTCCTATGGCTACACCTTC. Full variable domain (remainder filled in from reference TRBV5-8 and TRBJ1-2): EAGVTQSPTHLIKTRGQQATLRCSPISGHTSVYWYQQALGLGLQFLLWYDEGEERNRGNFPPRFSGRQFPNYSSELNVNALELEDSALYLCASSSQAGVSYGYTFGSGTRLTVV.